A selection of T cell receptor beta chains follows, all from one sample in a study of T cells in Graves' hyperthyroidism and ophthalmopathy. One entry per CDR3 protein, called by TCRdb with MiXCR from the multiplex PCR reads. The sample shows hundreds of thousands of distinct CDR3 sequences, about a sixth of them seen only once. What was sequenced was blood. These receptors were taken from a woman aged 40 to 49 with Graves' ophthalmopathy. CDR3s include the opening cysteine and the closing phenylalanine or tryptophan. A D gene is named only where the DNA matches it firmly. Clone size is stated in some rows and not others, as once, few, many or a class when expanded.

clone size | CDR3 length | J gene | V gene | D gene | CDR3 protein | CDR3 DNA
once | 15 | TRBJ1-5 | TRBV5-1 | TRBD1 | CASSATGEANQPQHF | TGCGCCAGCAGCGCGACAGGGGAAGCCAATCAGCCCCAGCATTTT
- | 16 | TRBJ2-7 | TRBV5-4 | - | CASSPDGGQRAYEQYF | TGTGCCAGCAGCCCGGACGGAGGACAGCGGGCCTACGAGCAGTACTTC
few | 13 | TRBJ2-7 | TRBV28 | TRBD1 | CASKGQVPYEQYF | TGTGCCAGCAAGGGACAGGTCCCCTACGAGCAGTACTTC
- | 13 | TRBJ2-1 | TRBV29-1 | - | CSVRDRTNNEQFF | TGCAGCGTTAGAGACAGGACAAACAATGAGCAGTTCTTC
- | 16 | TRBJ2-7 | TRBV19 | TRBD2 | CASSPRGGRLSSEQYF | TGTGCCAGTAGCCCCAGGGGCGGGAGGTTGAGCTCCGAGCAGTACTTC
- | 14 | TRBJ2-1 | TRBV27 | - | CASSFDYSYNEQFF | TGTGCCAGCAGTTTTGACTACTCCTACAATGAGCAGTTCTTC
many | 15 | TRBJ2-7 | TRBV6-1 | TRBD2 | CASMGLAGGDYEQYF | TGTGCCAGCATGGGACTAGCGGGTGGGGACTACGAGCAGTACTTC
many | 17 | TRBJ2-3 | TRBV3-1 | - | CASSQEGDSSGTDTQYF | TGTGCCAGCAGCCAAGAGGGGGACTCGTCTGGCACAGATACGCAGTATTTT
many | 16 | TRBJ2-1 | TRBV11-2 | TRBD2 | CASSSGQLAGNNEQFF | TGTGCCAGCAGCTCCGGACAACTAGCGGGGAACAATGAGCAGTTCTTC
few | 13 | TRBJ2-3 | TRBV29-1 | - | CSVSSAKGDTQYF | TGCAGCGTATCTAGCGCCAAGGGGGATACGCAGTATTTT
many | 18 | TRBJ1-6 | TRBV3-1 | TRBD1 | CASSLIPGETGVVWPLHF | TGTGCCAGCAGCCTTATCCCCGGAGAAACAGGGGTGGTATGGCCCCTCCACTTT
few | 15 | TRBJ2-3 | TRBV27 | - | CASGPGLYSTDTQYF | TGTGCCAGCGGTCCTGGACTATATAGCACAGATACGCAGTATTTT
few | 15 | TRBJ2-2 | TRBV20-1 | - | CSARTGALDTGELFF | TGCAGTGCTAGGACGGGGGCTCTGGACACCGGGGAGCTGTTTTTT
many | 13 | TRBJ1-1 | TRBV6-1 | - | CASSAMGNTEAFF | TGTGCCAGCAGTGCGATGGGGAACACTGAAGCTTTCTTT
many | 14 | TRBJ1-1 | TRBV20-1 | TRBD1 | CSASTGGGNTEAFF | TGCAGTGCTAGTACAGGGGGGGGAAACACTGAAGCTTTCTTT
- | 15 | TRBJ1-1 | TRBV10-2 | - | CASSISGQGTTEAFF | TGCGCCAGCAGTATTTCGGGGCAGGGGACCACTGAAGCTTTCTTT
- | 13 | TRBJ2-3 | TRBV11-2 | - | CASGPHRSYTQYF | TGTGCCAGCGGACCGCACCGGAGCTATACGCAGTATTTT
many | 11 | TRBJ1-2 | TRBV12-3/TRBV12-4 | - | CASSGLNGYTF | TGTGCCAGCAGCGGACTTAATGGCTACACCTTC
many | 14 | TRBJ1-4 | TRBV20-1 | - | CSASGATTNEKLFF | TGCAGTGCTAGTGGGGCGACAACTAATGAAAAACTGTTTTTT
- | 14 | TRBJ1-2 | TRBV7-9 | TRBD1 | CASSLGPRQGSYTF | TGTGCCAGCAGCTTAGGTCCCCGACAGGGCAGCTACACCTTC
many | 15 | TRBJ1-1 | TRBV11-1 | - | CASSRFEWVNTEAFF | TGTGCCAGCAGCCGATTTGAGTGGGTGAACACTGAAGCTTTCTTT
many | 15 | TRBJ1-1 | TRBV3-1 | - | CASSRYLRVNTEAFF | TGTGCCAGCAGCCGATACCTCCGGGTGAACACTGAAGCTTTCTTT
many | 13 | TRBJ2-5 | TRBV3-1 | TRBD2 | CASSRLAEETQYF | TGTGCCAGCAGCCGCCTAGCGGAAGAGACCCAGTACTTC
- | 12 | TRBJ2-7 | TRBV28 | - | CASSFAAYEQHF | TGTGCCAGCAGTTTCGCGGCCTACGAGCAGCACTTC
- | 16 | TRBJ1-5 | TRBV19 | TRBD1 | CASSMTGGAGNQPQHF | TGTGCCAGTAGTATGACAGGGGGCGCGGGCAATCAGCCCCAGCATTTT
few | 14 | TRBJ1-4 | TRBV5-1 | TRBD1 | CASSLGQGEEKLFF | TGCGCCAGCAGCTTGGGACAGGGTGAAGAAAAACTGTTTTTT
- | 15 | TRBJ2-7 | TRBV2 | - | CANRARGASVNEQYF | TGTGCCAATAGGGCCCGGGGCGCGTCGGTAAACGAGCAGTACTTC
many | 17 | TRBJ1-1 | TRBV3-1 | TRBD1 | CASSSGQGLKRNTEAFF | TGTGCCAGCAGCTCAGGACAGGGCCTTAAACGGAACACTGAAGCTTTCTTT
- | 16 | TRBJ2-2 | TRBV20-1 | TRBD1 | CSARNVRTGRTGELFF | TGCAGTGCTAGAAACGTTCGGACAGGGAGAACCGGGGAGCTGTTTTTT
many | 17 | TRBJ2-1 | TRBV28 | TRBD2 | CASFESGGRGSYNEQFF | TGTGCCAGCTTTGAAAGCGGGGGAAGAGGTTCCTACAATGAGCAGTTCTTC
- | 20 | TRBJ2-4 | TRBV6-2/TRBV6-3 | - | CASSRFSPGPFQRAKNIQYF | TGTGCCAGCAGTAGATTTTCGCCCGGGCCTTTTCAAAGGGCCAAAAACATTCAGTACTTC
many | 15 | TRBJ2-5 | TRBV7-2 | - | CASSLAPLGLETQYF | TGTGCCAGCAGCTTAGCGCCCTTGGGTTTGGAGACCCAATACTTC
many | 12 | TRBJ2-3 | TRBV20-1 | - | CSARGLTDTQYF | TGCAGTGCTAGGGGGTTGACAGATACGCAGTATTTT